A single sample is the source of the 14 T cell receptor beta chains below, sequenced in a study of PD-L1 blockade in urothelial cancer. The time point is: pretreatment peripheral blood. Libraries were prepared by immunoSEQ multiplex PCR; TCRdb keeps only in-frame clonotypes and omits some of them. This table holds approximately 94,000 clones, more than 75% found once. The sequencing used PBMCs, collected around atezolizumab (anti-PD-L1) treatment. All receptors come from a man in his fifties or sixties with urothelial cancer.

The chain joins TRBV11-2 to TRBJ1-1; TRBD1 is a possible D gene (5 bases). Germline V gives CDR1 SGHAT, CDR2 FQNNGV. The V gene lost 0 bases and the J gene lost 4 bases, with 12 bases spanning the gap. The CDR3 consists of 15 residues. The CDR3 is CASSLDSGKFTEAFF. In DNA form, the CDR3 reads TGTGCCAGCAGCTTAGATTCAGGGAAATTCACTGAAGCTTTCTTT.

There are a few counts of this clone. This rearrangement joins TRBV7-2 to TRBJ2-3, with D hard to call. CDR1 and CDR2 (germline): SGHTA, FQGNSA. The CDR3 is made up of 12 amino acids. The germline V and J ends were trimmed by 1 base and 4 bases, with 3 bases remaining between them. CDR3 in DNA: TGTGCCAGCAGCTTAGGAGCAGATACGCAGTATTTT. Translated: CASSLGADTQYF.

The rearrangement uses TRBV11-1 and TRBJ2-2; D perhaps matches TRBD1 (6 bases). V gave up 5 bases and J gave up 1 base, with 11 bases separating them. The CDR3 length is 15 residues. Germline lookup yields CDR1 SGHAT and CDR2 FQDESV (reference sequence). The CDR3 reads CASSPTGMNTGELFF. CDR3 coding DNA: TGTGCCAGCAGCCCCACAGGGATGAACACCGGGGAGCTGTTTTTT.

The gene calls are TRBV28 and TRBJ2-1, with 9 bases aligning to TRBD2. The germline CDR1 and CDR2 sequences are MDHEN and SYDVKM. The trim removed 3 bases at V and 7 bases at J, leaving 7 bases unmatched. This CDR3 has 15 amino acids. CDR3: CASSLGGGGPNEQFF. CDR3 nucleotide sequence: TGTGCCAGCAGTTTGGGCGGGGGGGGTCCTAATGAGCAGTTCTTC.

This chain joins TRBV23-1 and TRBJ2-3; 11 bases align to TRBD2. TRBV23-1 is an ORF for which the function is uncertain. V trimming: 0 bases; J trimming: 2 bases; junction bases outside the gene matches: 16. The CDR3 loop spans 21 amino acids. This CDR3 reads CASSQSWGLAGGRTTTDTQYF. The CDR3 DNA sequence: TGCGCCAGCAGTCAATCATGGGGGCTAGCGGGAGGCCGCACAACCACAGATACGCAGTATTTT.

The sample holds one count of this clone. The DNA of the CDR3 is TGTGCCAGCAGCCAAGTAGGGGCGACAGATAATCAGCCCCAGCATTTT. This codes for CASSQVGATDNQPQHF. The chain carries TRBV4-2 and TRBJ1-5, with D perhaps TRBD1 (5 bases). Germline assignment: CDR1 LGHNA and CDR2 YNFKEQ. CDR3 size: 16 residues. The V end lost 1 base, the J end lost 4 bases, and 14 bases lay between the germline ends.

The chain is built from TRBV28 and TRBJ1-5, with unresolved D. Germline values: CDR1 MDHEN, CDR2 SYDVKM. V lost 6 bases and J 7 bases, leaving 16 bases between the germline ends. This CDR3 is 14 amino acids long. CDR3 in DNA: TGTGCCAGCAGCCCAGGAGGGATCGGGCAGCCCCAGCATTTT. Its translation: CASSPGGIGQPQHF. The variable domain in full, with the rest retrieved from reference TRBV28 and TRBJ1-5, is DVKVTQSSRYLVKRTGEKVFLECVQDMDHENMFWYRQDPGLGLRLIYFSYDVKMKEKGDIPEGYSVSREKKERFSLILESASTNQTSMYLCASSPGGIGQPQHFGDGTRLSIL.

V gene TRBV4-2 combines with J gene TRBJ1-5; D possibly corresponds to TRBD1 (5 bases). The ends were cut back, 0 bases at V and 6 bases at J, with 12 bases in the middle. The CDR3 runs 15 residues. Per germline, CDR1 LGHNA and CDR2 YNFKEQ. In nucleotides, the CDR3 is TGTGCCAGCAGCCAAGACCGACAGACGACTCAGCCCCAGCATTTT. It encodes CASSQDRQTTQPQHF.

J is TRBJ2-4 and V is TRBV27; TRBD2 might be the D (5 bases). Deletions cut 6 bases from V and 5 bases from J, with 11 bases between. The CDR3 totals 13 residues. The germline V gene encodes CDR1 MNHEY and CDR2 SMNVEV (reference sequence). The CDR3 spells CASRREVENIQYF. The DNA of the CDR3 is TGTGCCAGCAGACGGGAAGTCGAAAACATTCAGTACTTC.

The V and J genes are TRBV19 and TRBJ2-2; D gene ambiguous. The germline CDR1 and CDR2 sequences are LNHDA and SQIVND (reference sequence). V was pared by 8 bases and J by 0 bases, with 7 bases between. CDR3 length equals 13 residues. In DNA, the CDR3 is TGTGCCAGTTCCAATCCGAACACCGGGGAGCTGTTTTTT. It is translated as CASSNPNTGELFF. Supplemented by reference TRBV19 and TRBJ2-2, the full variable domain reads DGGITQSPKYLFRKEGQNVTLSCEQNLNHDAMYWYRQDPGQGLRLIYYSQIVNDFQKGDIAEGYSVSREKKESFPLTVTSAQKNPTAFYLCASSNPNTGELFFGEGSRLTVL.

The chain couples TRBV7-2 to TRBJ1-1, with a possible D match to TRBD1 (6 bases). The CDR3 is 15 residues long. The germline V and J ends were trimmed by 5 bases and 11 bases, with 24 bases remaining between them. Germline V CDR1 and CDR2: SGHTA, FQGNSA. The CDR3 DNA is TGTGCCAGCAGCACCGGGGCTTGGGACAATGGTCTGGCTTTCTTT. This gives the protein CASSTGAWDNGLAFF.

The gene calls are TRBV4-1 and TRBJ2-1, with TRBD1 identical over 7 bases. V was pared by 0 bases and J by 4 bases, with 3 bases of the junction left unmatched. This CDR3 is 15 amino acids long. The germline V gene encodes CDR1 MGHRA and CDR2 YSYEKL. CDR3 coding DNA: TGCGCCAGCAGCCAAGAACAGGGGCTGTACAATGAGCAGTTCTTC. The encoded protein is CASSQEQGLYNEQFF.

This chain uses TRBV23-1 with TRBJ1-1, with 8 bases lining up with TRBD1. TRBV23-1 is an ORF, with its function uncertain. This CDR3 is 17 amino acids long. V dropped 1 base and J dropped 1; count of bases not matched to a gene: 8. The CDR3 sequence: CASSQFLGTGRNTEAFF. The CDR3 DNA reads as TGCGCCAGCAGTCAATTCCTCGGGACAGGCCGGAACACTGAAGCTTTCTTT.

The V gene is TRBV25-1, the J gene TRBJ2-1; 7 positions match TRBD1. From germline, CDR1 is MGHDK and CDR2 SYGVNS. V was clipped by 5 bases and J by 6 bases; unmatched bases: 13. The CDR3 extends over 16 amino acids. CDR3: CASSPPRSPGGNEQFF. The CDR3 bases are TGTGCCAGCAGTCCCCCCCGTAGCCCAGGGGGCAATGAGCAGTTCTTC.